This T cell receptor beta chain emerged from a study of immune evolution from preneoplasia to lung adenocarcinoma. The protocol was immunoSEQ multiplex PCR, while the TCRdb copy is restricted to in-frame clones and leaves out a portion. The table lists over 4,000 clones, approximately 69% of them singletons. With regard to this clone: What it binds is unknown.

Resections took place in Japan or China from about 2014 to 2018. H&E slides confirmed each diagnosis, reviewed by two pathologists independently. Study-wide results and limits: Later-stage lesions appeared to have more T cells, more diversity, less clonality.

Deletions cut 2 bases from V and 5 bases from J, with 12 bases between. The CDR3 covers 14 residues. CDR1 is SGHTA, CDR2 FQGNSA, per germline. The chain employs TRBV7-2 and TRBJ1-2; D ambiguous. The sequence came from a person aged 60 to 85 with lung adenocarcinoma. The sample consisted of FFPE adjacent normal lung tissue. CDR3 nucleotide sequence: TGTGCCAGCAGCTTATATGACATGCAATATGGCTACACCTTC. This sequence encodes CASSLYDMQYGYTF. The full variable domain, completed using reference TRBV7-2 and TRBJ1-2, is GAGVSQSPSNKVTEKGKDVELRCDPISGHTALYWYRQSLGQGLEFLIYFQGNSAPDKSGLPSDRFSAERTGGSVSTLTIQRTQQEDSAVYLCASSLYDMQYGYTFGSGTRLTVV.